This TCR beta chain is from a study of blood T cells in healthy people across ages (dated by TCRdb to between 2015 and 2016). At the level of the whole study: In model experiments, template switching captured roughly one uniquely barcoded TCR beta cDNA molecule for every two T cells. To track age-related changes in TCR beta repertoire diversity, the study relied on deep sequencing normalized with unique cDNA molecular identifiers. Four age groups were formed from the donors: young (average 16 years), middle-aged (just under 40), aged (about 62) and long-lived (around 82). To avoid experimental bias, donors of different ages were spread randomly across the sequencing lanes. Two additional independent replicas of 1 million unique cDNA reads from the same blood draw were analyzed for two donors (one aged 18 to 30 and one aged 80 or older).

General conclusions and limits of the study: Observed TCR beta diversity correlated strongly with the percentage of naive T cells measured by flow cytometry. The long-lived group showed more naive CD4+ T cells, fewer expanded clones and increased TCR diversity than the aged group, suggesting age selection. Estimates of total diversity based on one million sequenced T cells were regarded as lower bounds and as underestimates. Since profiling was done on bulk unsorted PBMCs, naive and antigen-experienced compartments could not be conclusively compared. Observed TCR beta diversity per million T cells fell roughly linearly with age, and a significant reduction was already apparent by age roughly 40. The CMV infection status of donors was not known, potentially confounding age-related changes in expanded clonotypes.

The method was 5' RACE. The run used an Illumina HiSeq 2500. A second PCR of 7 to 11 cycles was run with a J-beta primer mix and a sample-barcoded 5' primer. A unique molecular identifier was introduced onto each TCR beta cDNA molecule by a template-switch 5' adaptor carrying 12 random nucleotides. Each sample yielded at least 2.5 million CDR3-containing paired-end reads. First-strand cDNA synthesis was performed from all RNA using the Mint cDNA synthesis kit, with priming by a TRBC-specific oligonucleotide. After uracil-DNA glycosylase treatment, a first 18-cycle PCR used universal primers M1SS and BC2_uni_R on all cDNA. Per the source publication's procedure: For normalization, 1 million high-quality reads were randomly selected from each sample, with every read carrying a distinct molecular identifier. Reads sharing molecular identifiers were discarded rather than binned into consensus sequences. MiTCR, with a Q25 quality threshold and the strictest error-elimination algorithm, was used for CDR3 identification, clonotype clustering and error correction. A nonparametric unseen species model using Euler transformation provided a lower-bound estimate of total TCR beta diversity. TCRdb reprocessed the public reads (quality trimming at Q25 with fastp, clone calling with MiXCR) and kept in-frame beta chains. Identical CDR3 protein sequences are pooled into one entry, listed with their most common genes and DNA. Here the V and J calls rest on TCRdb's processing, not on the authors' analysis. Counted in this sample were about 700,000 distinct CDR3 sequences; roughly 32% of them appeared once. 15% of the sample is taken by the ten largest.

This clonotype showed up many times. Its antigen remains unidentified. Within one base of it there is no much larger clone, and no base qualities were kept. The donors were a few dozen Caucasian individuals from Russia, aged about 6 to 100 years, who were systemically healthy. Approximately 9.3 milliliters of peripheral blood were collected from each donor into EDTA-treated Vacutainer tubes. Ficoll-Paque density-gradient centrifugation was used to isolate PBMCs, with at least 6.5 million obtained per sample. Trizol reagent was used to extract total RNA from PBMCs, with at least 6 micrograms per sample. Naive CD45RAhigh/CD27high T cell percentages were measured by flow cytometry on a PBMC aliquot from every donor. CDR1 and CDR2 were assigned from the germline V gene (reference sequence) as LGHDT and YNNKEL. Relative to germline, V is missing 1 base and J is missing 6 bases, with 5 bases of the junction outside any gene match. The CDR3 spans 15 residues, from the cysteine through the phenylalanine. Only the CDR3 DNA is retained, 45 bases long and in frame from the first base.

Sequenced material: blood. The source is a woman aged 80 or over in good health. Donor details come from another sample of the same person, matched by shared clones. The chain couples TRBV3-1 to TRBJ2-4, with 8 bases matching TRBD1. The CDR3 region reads CASSQVTGGGNIQYF. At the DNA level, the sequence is TGTGCCAGCAGCCAAGTCACAGGGGGTGGAAACATTCAGTACTTC.